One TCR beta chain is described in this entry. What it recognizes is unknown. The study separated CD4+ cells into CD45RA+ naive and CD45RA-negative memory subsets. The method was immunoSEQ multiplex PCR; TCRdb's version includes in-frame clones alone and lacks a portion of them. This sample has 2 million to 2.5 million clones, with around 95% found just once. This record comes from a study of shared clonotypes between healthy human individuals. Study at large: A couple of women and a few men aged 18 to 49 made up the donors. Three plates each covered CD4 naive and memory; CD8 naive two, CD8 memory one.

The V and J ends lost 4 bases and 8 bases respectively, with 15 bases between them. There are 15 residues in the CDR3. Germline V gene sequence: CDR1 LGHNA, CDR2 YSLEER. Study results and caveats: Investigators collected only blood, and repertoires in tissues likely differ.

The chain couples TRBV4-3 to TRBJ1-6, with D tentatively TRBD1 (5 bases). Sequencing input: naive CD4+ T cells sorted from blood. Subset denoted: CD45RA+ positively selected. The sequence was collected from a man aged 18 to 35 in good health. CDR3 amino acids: CASSRPTGRYSPLHF. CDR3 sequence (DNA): TGCGCCAGCAGCCGACCTACAGGCAGGTATTCACCCCTCCACTTT.